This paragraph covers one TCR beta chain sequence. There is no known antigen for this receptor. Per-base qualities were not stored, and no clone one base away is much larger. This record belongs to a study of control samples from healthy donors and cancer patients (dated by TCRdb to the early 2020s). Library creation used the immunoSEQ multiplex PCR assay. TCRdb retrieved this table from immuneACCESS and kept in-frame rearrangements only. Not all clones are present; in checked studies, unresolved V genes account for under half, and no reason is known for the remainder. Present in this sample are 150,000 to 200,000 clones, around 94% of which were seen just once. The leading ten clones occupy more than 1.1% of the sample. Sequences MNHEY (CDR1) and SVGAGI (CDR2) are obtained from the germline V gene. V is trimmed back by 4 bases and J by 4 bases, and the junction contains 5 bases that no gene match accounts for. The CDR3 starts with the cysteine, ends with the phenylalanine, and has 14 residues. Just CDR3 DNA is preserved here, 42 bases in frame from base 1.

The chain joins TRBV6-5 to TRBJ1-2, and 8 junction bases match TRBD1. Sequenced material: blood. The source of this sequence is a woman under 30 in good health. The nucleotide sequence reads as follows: TGTGCCAGCAGTTTACAGGGGGAATTCTATGGCTACACCTTC. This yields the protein CASSLQGEFYGYTF.